The 15 T cell receptor beta chains below all came from one sample that was sequenced in a study of blood T cell repertoires in COVID-19. This table comes from immunoSEQ multiplex PCR, and its TCRdb copy is limited to in-frame clones, with some not included. The sample lists some 250,000 clones, around 86% occurring once. The material sequenced was peripheral blood. The receptors derive from a woman aged 55-70 years with COVID-19, enrolled during active disease.

The chain uses TRBV19 and TRBJ2-2; 12 bases are a match to TRBD1. The CDR3 is 18 residues long. V was pared by 5 bases and J by 3 bases, with 10 bases of the junction left unmatched. Germline V gene lookup returns CDR1 LNHDA and CDR2 SQIVND (reference sequence). The chain's CDR3 is CASSRGTGGAGDTGELFF. The CDR3 DNA reads as TGTGCCAGTAGTCGGGGGACAGGGGGCGCGGGTGACACCGGGGAGCTGTTTTTT.

The chain joins TRBV24-1 to TRBJ2-1; D possibly corresponds to TRBD2 (6 bases). V was clipped by 5 bases and J by 6 bases, with 19 bases between them. The CDR3 is made up of 16 amino acids. CDR1 is KGHDR and CDR2 is SFDVKD in the germline V gene. DNA of the CDR3: TGTGCCACCAGTGCCCCGGGACTCCGCATGGGCAATGAGCAGTTCTTC. Amino acids: CATSAPGLRMGNEQFF.

This clone came up a few times. This chain joins TRBV2 and TRBJ2-7; D possibly corresponds to TRBD1 (6 bases). V was shortened by 6 bases and J by 10 bases, with 28 bases between the two germline ends. The CDR3 contains 16 residues. CDR1 and CDR2 (germline): SNHLY, FYNNEI. CDR3: CASRGPSPGQAMEQYF. In nucleotides, the CDR3 is TGTGCCAGCAGGGGCCCCTCCCCGGGACAAGCAATGGAACAGTACTTC.

The V gene is TRBV19, the J gene TRBJ1-2, with D perhaps matching TRBD1 (6 bases). Germline V gives CDR1 LNHDA, CDR2 SQIVND (reference sequence). The CDR3 covers 18 residues. With 5 bases removed from V and 0 bases from J, the gap between germline ends came to 22 bases. The CDR3 here is CASSARTGGGRPNYGYTF. CDR3 nucleotide sequence: TGTGCCAGTAGTGCCCGGACGGGGGGCGGGCGACCTAACTATGGCTACACCTTC. The full variable domain, completed using reference TRBV19 and TRBJ1-2, is DGGITQSPKYLFRKEGQNVTLSCEQNLNHDAMYWYRQDPGQGLRLIYYSQIVNDFQKGDIAEGYSVSREKKESFPLTVTSAQKNPTAFYLCASSARTGGGRPNYGYTFGSGTRLTVV.

The gene calls are TRBV7-2 and TRBJ2-7; D is perhaps TRBD2 (5 bases). This CDR3 is built from 11 residues. Per the germline V gene, CDR1 is SGHTA and CDR2 is FQGNSA. V shed 4 bases and J shed 5 bases, with 6 bases lying between them. CDR3 in DNA: TGTGCCAGCAGCTCCGGGAACGAGCAGTACTTC. Its protein is CASSSGNEQYF.

V is TRBV4-2 and J is TRBJ1-6, with D possibly being TRBD1 (6 bases). The V and J ends lost 4 bases and 8 bases respectively, with 15 bases between them. Germline V gene data show CDR1 as LGHNA and CDR2 as YNFKEQ. The CDR3 sequence is 15 residues long. In DNA, the CDR3 is TGTGCCAGCAGCCCCGAGGCAGGGGCAGATTCACCCCTCCACTTT. It is translated as CASSPEAGADSPLHF.

V and J are TRBV6-5 and TRBJ1-3; 8 nucleotides align to TRBD1. Germline V gene data show CDR1 as MNHEY and CDR2 as SVGAGI. Unmatched junction bases numbered 4, after V lost 6 bases and J lost 0 bases. This CDR3 contains 15 residues. The CDR3 bases are TGTGCCAGCAGAACAGACAGGGGCTCTGGAAACACCATATATTTT. It yields the protein CASRTDRGSGNTIYF.

Comment on this clone: This sample also contains other DNA sequences that code for the same CDR3. The chain carries TRBV5-1 and TRBJ2-1; 9 bases match TRBD2. Germline lookup yields CDR1 SGHRS and CDR2 YFSETQ. The V and J ends lost 1 base and 2 bases, in that order; junction bases with no gene match: 1. This CDR3 contains 15 residues. Here the CDR3 DNA reads TGCGCCAGCAGCTTGCAGCGGGGGGCCTACAATGAGCAGTTCTTC. Translation gives CASSLQRGAYNEQFF.

This chain uses TRBV21-1 with TRBJ1-1; TRBD1 is the table's D call and was not checked against the DNA. TRBV21-1 is a pseudogene locus. The CDR3 has 14 amino acids. CDR3 protein: CASSSTGPDTEAFF. CDR3 nucleotide sequence: TGTGCCAGCAGTTCGACAGGGCCGGACACTGAAGCTTTCTTT.

The chain recombines TRBV9 with TRBJ2-1; D may be TRBD2 (5 bases). Germline values: CDR1 SGDLS, CDR2 YYNGEE. This CDR3 is built from 14 residues. Trimming removed 0 bases at V and 9 bases at J, with 13 bases between. The CDR3: CASSVVDSLGEQFF. The DNA of the CDR3 is TGTGCCAGCAGCGTAGTGGACTCCCTGGGTGAGCAGTTCTTC.

This rearrangement joins TRBV6-2 or TRBV6-3 to TRBJ2-5, with D unclear. The CDR3 covers 11 residues. V lost 3 bases and J 4 bases, leaving 3 bases between the germline ends. Germline values: CDR1 MNHEY, CDR2 SVGEGT. The CDR3 coding sequence is TGTGCCAGCAGTTATATAGAGACCCAGTACTTC. Amino acid sequence: CASSYIETQYF.

The CDR3 here is CASLDAGASGSYEQYF. The CDR3, as DNA: TGTGCCAGTCTGGACGCGGGAGCTAGCGGGTCCTACGAGCAGTACTTC. The J gene is TRBJ2-7, the V gene TRBV19, with 8 positions matching TRBD2. The germline V gene encodes CDR1 LNHDA and CDR2 SQIVND (reference sequence). J lost 1 base, V lost 8 bases, and 13 bases had no gene match. This CDR3 comprises 16 residues.

The chain employs TRBV7-3 and TRBJ2-2; 7 nucleotides agree with TRBD2. This CDR3 is 13 amino acids long. The V and J ends lost 8 bases and 4 bases, in that order; junction bases with no gene match: 4. Looked up from germline, CDR1 is SGHTA and CDR2 is FQGTGA. The CDR3 bases are TGTGCCAGCGGGAGGGACCTCACCGGGGAGCTGTTTTTT. Its protein is CASGRDLTGELFF.

The chain recombines TRBV13 with TRBJ2-7; 7 bases map to TRBD2. Trimming took 4 bases from V and 4 from J; bases not matched to a gene: 4. Germline CDR1 PRHDT, CDR2 FYEKMQ (reference sequence). The CDR3 consists of 13 residues. As DNA, the CDR3 is TGTGCCAGCAGCTCAGACGGGAGGTACGAGCAGTACTTC. It codes for CASSSDGRYEQYF.

The chain carries TRBV7-3 and TRBJ2-1, with D unresolved. V lost 0 bases and J 6 bases, leaving 6 bases between the germline ends. The CDR3 is 13 residues long. Per germline, CDR1 SGHTA and CDR2 FQGTGA. The CDR3 nucleotides are TGTGCCAGCAGCTTAACGGGCAGCAATGAGCAGTTCTTC. It codes for CASSLTGSNEQFF.